A selection of T cell receptor beta chains follows, all from one sample in a study of blood T cell repertoires in COVID-19. TCRdb's table, derived via immunoSEQ multiplex PCR, lists solely in-frame clones and lacks some. The sample records approximately 170,000 clones, 85% to 90% being singletons. Input material: peripheral blood. All receptors come from a man aged 50-60 years who had recovered from COVID-19. CDR3s include the opening cysteine and the closing phenylalanine or tryptophan. Fields, in order: J gene, clone size, D gene, V gene, CDR3 DNA, CDR3 protein. A D gene is named only where the DNA matches it firmly. Expanded clones are given a class, and other clones once, few, many or no size at all.

>TRBJ1-5|NA|NA|TRBV25-1
TGTGCCAGCAGTCCAGGGAGCAATCAGCCCCAGCATTTT
CASSPGSNQPQHF
>TRBJ2-5|NA|NA|TRBV11-2
TGTGCCAGCAGCTTAAGTGGCAGACAAGAGACCCAGTACTTC
CASSLSGRQETQYF
>TRBJ2-5|NA|NA|TRBV20-1
TGCAGTGCTAGTGCTTTAGCTTCGGTATACGAGACCCAGTACTTC
CSASALASVYETQYF
>TRBJ2-7|NA|TRBD1|TRBV7-7
TGTGCCAGCAGCCCCCCGCCCCAGGGGGTCTCCTACGAGCAGTACTTC
CASSPPPQGVSYEQYF
>TRBJ1-6|NA|TRBD1|TRBV9
TGTGCCAGCAGCACCCGGACAGGGGGCGCCGGTTCACCCCTCCACTTT
CASSTRTGGAGSPLHF
>TRBJ2-3|NA|TRBD2|TRBV10-3
TGTGCCATCAGTGAGTCGCCAGCGGGAGACGGAGATACGCAGTATTTT
CAISESPAGDGDTQYF
>TRBJ2-1|NA|TRBD2|TRBV27
TGTGCCAGCAGACCGGGGGGATCCTACAATGAGCAGTTCTTC
CASRPGGSYNEQFF
>TRBJ2-7|NA|TRBD2|TRBV5-6
TGTGCCAGCAGCTTGAGCGGGGGCCCGTATGAGCAGTACTTC
CASSLSGGPYEQYF
>TRBJ2-7|NA|TRBD2|TRBV7-2
TGTGCCAGCAGCAACCTAGCGGGGGGCTCCTACGAGCAGTACTTC
CASSNLAGGSYEQYF
>TRBJ2-7|NA|TRBD1|TRBV4-3
TGCGCCAGCAGCCAAGCCGGACAGGCAACCTACGAGCAGTACTTC
CASSQAGQATYEQYF
>TRBJ1-2|NA|TRBD1|TRBV6-5
TGTGCCAGCATCCAGCAGGGGGCAAAAGGCTACACCTTC
CASIQQGAKGYTF
>TRBJ1-2|NA|TRBD1|TRBV7-2
TGTGCCAGCTCCACCGGGGACAGTAACTATGGCTACACCTTC
CASSTGDSNYGYTF
>TRBJ2-1|NA|TRBD2|TRBV9
TGTGCCAGCAGCCCGACTAGCGGGAGTTACAATGAGCAGTTCTTC
CASSPTSGSYNEQFF
>TRBJ2-7|few|NA|TRBV12-3/TRBV12-4
TGTGCCAGCACCTCCCAGTGGCAGGGGATGCGCTTC
CASTSQWQGMRF
>TRBJ1-1|NA|TRBD1|TRBV9
TGTGCCAGCAGCATAGGACAGGGTATGAACACTGAAGCTTTCTTT
CASSIGQGMNTEAFF
>TRBJ1-6|NA|NA|TRBV5-4
TGTGCCAGCAGCCGGGAACTGCAAAATTCACCCCTCCACTTT
CASSRELQNSPLHF
>TRBJ2-6|once|NA|TRBV4-1
TGCGCCAGCAGCCAAGTCTCCGGGGCCAACGTCCTGACTTTC
CASSQVSGANVLTF
>TRBJ2-5|NA|TRBD1|TRBV7-3
TGTGCCAGCAGCGTAGGGACAGGGGGTTGGGAGACCCAGTACTTC
CASSVGTGGWETQYF
>TRBJ2-1|NA|NA|TRBV7-9
TGTGCCAGCAGCTTACCCACATTCTACAATGAGCAGTTCTTC
CASSLPTFYNEQFF
>TRBJ2-1|NA|TRBD2|TRBV9
TGTGCCAGCAGCGTAGTCGGGGGGAGCAATGAGCAGTTCTTC
CASSVVGGSNEQFF
>TRBJ2-7|NA|NA|TRBV3-1/TRBV3-2
TGTGCCAGCAGCCCCGGGCGGGTGAGCTCCTACGAGCAGTACTTC
CASSPGRVSSYEQYF
>TRBJ2-1|NA|TRBD2|TRBV5-8
TGTGCCAGCAGCGCCGGACTAGCGGGAGCCGATGAGCAGTTCTTC
CASSAGLAGADEQFF
>TRBJ1-2|NA|TRBD1|TRBV6-5
TGTGCCAGCAGAAGACAGGGAGGCGATGGCTACACCTTC
CASRRQGGDGYTF